Given below is one T cell receptor beta chain in context. This record belongs to a study of blood T cells in healthy people across ages. The CDR3 runs 15 residues. The V gene's germline CDR1 is SGHTA and CDR2 FQGNSA. V was pared by 5 bases and J by 6 bases, with 17 bases between. Combining a sample-barcoded 5' primer with a J-beta primer mix, a second PCR ran for roughly 7 to 12 cycles. Using its own MiXCR run on the 5' RACE reads, TCRdb lists one record per CDR3 protein. The table shows 850,000 or so distinct CDR3 sequences, with 25% to 30% occurring only once. The chain couples TRBV7-2 to TRBJ1-5; possibly TRBD1 for D (5 bases). The source is a woman older than 75 in good health. Sequencing used blood. CDR3 in DNA: TGTGCCAGCAGCGGTAAGGCCCTTCAGGGTCAGCCCCAGCATTTT. Translation: CASSGKALQGQPQHF.